The T cell receptor beta chain described here comes from a study of cytomegalovirus exposure and HLA in healthy donors. Concerning this clone itself: Its cognate antigen is unknown.

The PCR ran on 60 Vbeta and 13 Jbeta primers. The repertoire was sequenced with immunoSEQ multiplex PCR; TCRdb's copy has only in-frame clones and lacks some. The sample carries more than 60,000 clones, roughly 73% recorded once. Study-level points and caveats: Based on reports, TCR beta sequences accurately predicted HLA-A and HLA-B alleles for most subjects. Most TCR sequences were rare, but some public TCRs occurred in many donors. The authors enumerated 164 TCR beta chains as linked to cytomegalovirus.

Trimming pared 2 bases from V and 4 bases from J, leaving 15 bases between. Germline assignment: CDR1 SEHNR and CDR2 FQNEAQ (reference sequence). This CDR3 comprises 15 residues. This TCR came from a male donor in good health and CMV-seropositive. The gene calls are TRBV7-9 and TRBJ2-7; TRBD1 is a possible D gene (7 bases). Sequencing was done on a sample of PBMCs. CDR3 nucleotides: TGTGCCAGCAGCTTATACGAGGAGGGGGCTTACGAGCAGTACTTC. Translated: CASSLYEEGAYEQYF.